This is a list of T cell receptor beta chains from one sample in a study of patients and donors after allogeneic stem cell transplantation. Each CDR3 protein is one row after TCRdb ran MiXCR on the RT-PCR reads. The sample contains about 230,000 distinct CDR3 sequences, around 14% of which appear only once. Material: blood, either unsorted or a sorted T cell fraction (not recorded which). The source is a human donor who was either an allogeneic HSCT recipient or a stem cell or donor lymphocyte infusion donor (not recorded which). It is not recorded whose cells these are; they may come from a transplant donor. Both conserved end residues are part of each CDR3. The order of the fields is CDR3 DNA, CDR3 protein, D gene, CDR3 length, V gene, J gene, clone size. The D gene is left open where the match is weak. Only some rows state a clone size, as once, few, many or a class for expanded clones.

CDR3 DNA: TGTGCCATCGGGACAGGGCCACCCTACGAGCAGTACTTC
CDR3 protein: CAIGTGPPYEQYF
D gene: TRBD1
CDR3 length: 13
V gene: TRBV6-1
J gene: TRBJ2-7
clone size: -

CDR3 DNA: TGTGCCAGCAGCACAAACAGGGGAGCCGAGCAGTACTTC
CDR3 protein: CASSTNRGAEQYF
D gene: TRBD1
CDR3 length: 13
V gene: TRBV7-3
J gene: TRBJ2-7
clone size: many

CDR3 DNA: TGTGCCAGCAGTGAAGCCCTAGGGACTTCCTACGAGCAGTACTTC
CDR3 protein: CASSEALGTSYEQYF
D gene: -
CDR3 length: 15
V gene: TRBV2
J gene: TRBJ2-7
clone size: few

CDR3 DNA: TGTGCCAGCAGCCGAGGCCGGGCGGGGGACGGAAACATTCAGTACTTC
CDR3 protein: CASSRGRAGDGNIQYF
D gene: TRBD2
CDR3 length: 16
V gene: TRBV7-2
J gene: TRBJ2-4
clone size: many

CDR3 DNA: TGCAGTGCTTCCCGGGGGGGGTACGATGGCTACACCTTC
CDR3 protein: CSASRGGYDGYTF
D gene: -
CDR3 length: 13
V gene: TRBV20-1
J gene: TRBJ1-2
clone size: many

CDR3 DNA: TGTGCCAGCAGCTCCTACGGGACCCCCCGCGGCTACACCTTC
CDR3 protein: CASSSYGTPRGYTF
D gene: -
CDR3 length: 14
V gene: TRBV27
J gene: TRBJ1-2
clone size: -

CDR3 DNA: TGTGCCAGCAGGGCGACGGGACTCACAGAGACCCAGTACTTC
CDR3 protein: CASRATGLTETQYF
D gene: -
CDR3 length: 14
V gene: TRBV12-3/TRBV12-4
J gene: TRBJ2-5
clone size: many

CDR3 DNA: TGTGCCAGCAGTGAAGGGGCGCGGAACTATGGCTACACCTTC
CDR3 protein: CASSEGARNYGYTF
D gene: -
CDR3 length: 14
V gene: TRBV12-3/TRBV12-4
J gene: TRBJ1-2
clone size: -

CDR3 DNA: TGTGCCAGCAGCCAAGGGGCGCGGACAGGGAACACCGGGGAGCTGTTTTTT
CDR3 protein: CASSQGARTGNTGELFF
D gene: TRBD1
CDR3 length: 17
V gene: TRBV14
J gene: TRBJ2-2
clone size: -

CDR3 DNA: TGTGCCAGCAGTAGGACTAGCGGCTACGAGCAGTACTTC
CDR3 protein: CASSRTSGYEQYF
D gene: TRBD2
CDR3 length: 13
V gene: TRBV6-6
J gene: TRBJ2-7
clone size: -

CDR3 DNA: TGTGCCAGCAGTGTTAGCGGGAGGGCCGGGGAGACCCAGTACTTC
CDR3 protein: CASSVSGRAGETQYF
D gene: TRBD2
CDR3 length: 15
V gene: TRBV7-9
J gene: TRBJ2-5
clone size: many

CDR3 DNA: TGTGCCAGCAGTTACTGGACTAGCGGGGAAGAGACCCAGTACTTC
CDR3 protein: CASSYWTSGEETQYF
D gene: TRBD2
CDR3 length: 15
V gene: TRBV6-2/TRBV6-3
J gene: TRBJ2-5
clone size: -

CDR3 DNA: TGTGCCAGCAGCCAGCGACAGGGCCGGGTTGGCTACACCTTC
CDR3 protein: CASSQRQGRVGYTF
D gene: TRBD1
CDR3 length: 14
V gene: TRBV7-2
J gene: TRBJ1-2
clone size: -

CDR3 DNA: TGCAGTGCTTGGGTCGAGGGGGGGAACACCGGGGAGCTGTTTTTT
CDR3 protein: CSAWVEGGNTGELFF
D gene: -
CDR3 length: 15
V gene: TRBV20-1
J gene: TRBJ2-2
clone size: many

CDR3 DNA: TGTGCCAGCAGCTTAGGAGCGGGGGTTGCAGATACGCAGTATTTT
CDR3 protein: CASSLGAGVADTQYF
D gene: TRBD2
CDR3 length: 15
V gene: TRBV7-6
J gene: TRBJ2-3
clone size: few

CDR3 DNA: TGTGCCTGGAGGCCCCCCTTGGGGGTAAGCTCCTATAATTCACCCCTCCACTTT
CDR3 protein: CAWRPPLGVSSYNSPLHF
D gene: -
CDR3 length: 18
V gene: TRBV30
J gene: TRBJ1-6
clone size: -

CDR3 DNA: TGTGCCAGCACAGGAAGGTTCCACGAGCAGTACTTC
CDR3 protein: CASTGRFHEQYF
D gene: -
CDR3 length: 12
V gene: TRBV6-5
J gene: TRBJ2-7
clone size: few

CDR3 DNA: TGTGCCAGCAGCTTGGGGGGGTCAGGACAGAATGAGCAGTTCTTC
CDR3 protein: CASSLGGSGQNEQFF
D gene: -
CDR3 length: 15
V gene: TRBV7-8
J gene: TRBJ2-1
clone size: -

CDR3 DNA: TGTGCCAGCAGGGTGCTTAGCACAGATACGCAGTATTTT
CDR3 protein: CASRVLSTDTQYF
D gene: -
CDR3 length: 13
V gene: TRBV12-3/TRBV12-4
J gene: TRBJ2-3
clone size: many

CDR3 DNA: TGCAGTGCTAGAAGAATTCCCCCACTACAAGAGACCCAGTACTTC
CDR3 protein: CSARRIPPLQETQYF
D gene: -
CDR3 length: 15
V gene: TRBV20-1
J gene: TRBJ2-5
clone size: many